A single sample is the source of the 32 T cell receptor beta chains below, sequenced in a study of early T cells in non-severe SARS-CoV-2 infection. MiXCR was run by TCRdb on the 5' RACE reads, yielding one entry per CDR3 protein. The sample holds tens of thousands of distinct CDR3 sequences, 12% seen once. Sequenced input: whole blood. The receptors come from an adult who was a healthcare worker with PCR-confirmed SARS-CoV-2 infection or an uninfected control (not recorded which).

This clonotype occurred many times. The J gene is TRBJ2-6, the V gene TRBV2; D call uncertain. Looked up from germline, CDR1 is SNHLY and CDR2 is FYNNEI. The CDR3 totals 16 residues. V was pared by 4 bases and J by 2 bases, with 12 bases between. The CDR3 loop reads CASSARGKAGANVLTF. In DNA, the CDR3 is TGTGCCAGCAGTGCGCGCGGCAAAGCTGGGGCCAACGTCCTGACTTTC.

This clonotype was found many times. The chain uses TRBV18 and TRBJ1-1, with D perhaps matching TRBD1 (6 bases). Germline CDR1 reads KGHSH; CDR2 reads LQKENI. The V and J ends lost 3 bases and 4 bases respectively, with 21 bases between them. The CDR3 sequence is 17 residues long. CDR3 coding DNA: TGTGCCAGCTCACCCGTAAGCGGGGGCGGGGGACTCACTGAAGCTTTCTTT. Its translation is CASSPVSGGGGLTEAFF.

This clonotype was seen repeatedly, ten times or more. The rearrangement uses TRBV13 and TRBJ1-1, with a weak D call TRBD1 (5 bases). Deletions cut 2 bases from V and 1 base from J, with 8 bases between. This CDR3 is built from 14 residues. Germline V gene sequence: CDR1 PRHDT, CDR2 FYEKMQ (reference sequence). CDR3 protein: CASSLKGTNTEAFF. In nucleotides, the CDR3 is TGTGCCAGCAGCTTAAAGGGGACGAACACTGAAGCTTTCTTT.

The chain uses TRBV14 and TRBJ2-1; 13 bases agree with TRBD2. The germline gives CDR1 SGHDN, CDR2 FVKESK. CDR3 length: 19 residues. Germline trimming cut 1 base from V and 2 bases from J; bases unmatched to any gene: 8. CDR3 amino acids: CASSQAGTSGTTPYNEQFF. The CDR3 region has the DNA TGTGCCAGCAGCCAAGCCGGGACTAGCGGGACCACCCCCTACAATGAGCAGTTCTTC.

This clonotype was counted at least ten times. The chain combines TRBV10-2 with TRBJ2-1; TRBD2 matches at 15 bases. V lost 6 bases and J lost 10; bases outside the gene matches: 19. Germline V gene data show CDR1 as WSHSY and CDR2 as SAAADI. CDR3 length equals 19 residues. The CDR3: CASSSPGLAGGPGSSEQFF. DNA of the CDR3: TGCGCCAGCAGCTCACCGGGACTAGCGGGAGGCCCAGGGTCAAGCGAGCAGTTCTTC.

The CDR3, as DNA: TGTGCCAGCAGCTACAGGACGCAAGAGACCCAGTACTTC. This translates into CASSYRTQETQYF. This chain uses TRBV7-2 with TRBJ2-5; perhaps TRBD1 as D (5 bases). Germline assignment: CDR1 SGHTA and CDR2 FQGNSA. V shed 4 bases and J shed 2 bases, with 8 bases lying between them. The CDR3 runs 13 residues.

With respect to this clonotype: The conserved final phenylalanine or tryptophan is absent from the CDR3, which likely points to a read error. The limits of the CDR3 on the DNA are not certain, so only TCRdb's listed CDR3 is given. CDR3: CASSVCTYRD. J is TRBJ2-1 and V is TRBV9; TRBD1 is the table's D call and was not checked against the DNA. Germline CDR1 and CDR2: SGDLS and YYNGEE. The CDR3 is 10 residues long, ends included.

The gene calls are TRBV27 and TRBJ2-7; D is undetermined. CDR3 length equals 13 residues. V was cut by 0 bases and J by 4 bases, with 7 bases left in between. Germline values: CDR1 MNHEY, CDR2 SMNVEV (reference sequence). CDR3 nucleotide sequence: TGTGCCAGCAGTTTATCCGGTTTTTACGAGCAGTACTTC. It yields the protein CASSLSGFYEQYF.

This clonotype showed up many times. The chain uses TRBV20-1 and TRBJ1-1; TRBD1 is a possible D gene (5 bases). Germline V gene data show CDR1 as DFQATT and CDR2 as SNEGSKA (reference sequence). The length of the CDR3 is 13 residues. The V end was cut by 0 bases, the J end by 5 bases, with 10 bases between. The CDR3 nucleotides read TGCAGTGCTAGAGACGCAGGGAGGACTGAAGCTTTCTTT. Translated: CSARDAGRTEAFF.

The sample holds many counts of this clonotype. The chain couples TRBV3-1 to TRBJ2-1; 8 bases map to TRBD2. Germline V lookup: CDR1 LGHDT, CDR2 YNNKEL (reference sequence). This CDR3 has 16 amino acids. V shed 1 base, J shed 10 bases, and the junction held 12 bases outside the gene matches. In nucleotides, the CDR3 is TGTGCCAGCAGCCAAGGTCCCGGGGGGGGCCAAGGGGAGCAGTTCTTC. Translation: CASSQGPGGGQGEQFF.

This clonotype was counted at least ten times. This sequence joins TRBV2 and TRBJ2-7, with D possibly TRBD2 on 6 matching bases. Trimming removed 7 bases at V and 3 bases at J, with 19 bases between. Germline-derived CDR1 and CDR2 are SNHLY and FYNNEI. This CDR3 contains 15 residues. DNA for the CDR3: TGTGCCAGCATGCTCAGTAGCGGAGGGGTCTACGAGCAGTACTTC. Amino acids: CASMLSSGGVYEQYF. The full variable domain, rest sourced from reference TRBV2 and TRBJ2-7, is EPEVTQTPSHQVTQMGQEVILRCVPISNHLYFYWYRQILGQKVEFLVSFYNNEISEKSEIFDDQFSVERPDGSNFTLKIRSTKLEDSAMYFCASMLSSGGVYEQYFGPGTRLTVT.

The J gene is TRBJ2-1, the V gene TRBV29-1; 14 nucleotides line up with TRBD2. The CDR3 consists of 17 residues. V lost 7 bases to trimming and J lost 2 bases; unmatched junction nucleotides: 10. Germline V gene sequence: CDR1 SQVTM, CDR2 ANQGSEA. CDR3 sequence (DNA): TGCAGCGGGGCGGGACTAGCGGGAGAGAGGACCTACAATGAGCAGTTCTTC. As protein: CSGAGLAGERTYNEQFF.

This clonotype has at least ten counts. The chain uses TRBV6-2 or TRBV6-3 and TRBJ1-5; D is ambiguous. The CDR3 spans 14 residues. Germline CDR1 and CDR2: MNHEY and SVGEGT. V shed 5 bases and J shed 9 bases, with 17 bases lying between them. In nucleotides, the CDR3 is TGTGCCAGCAGTGGTACGTCTATAGATAGGCCCCAGCATTTT. Translating it yields CASSGTSIDRPQHF.

The sample holds a few counts of this clonotype. The CDR3 bases are TGCAGCGTTGAGGACAGGGGGTTTAATGAGCAGTTCTTC. Its translation: CSVEDRGFNEQFF. The chain uses TRBV29-1 and TRBJ2-1, with 10 bases matching TRBD1. V was clipped by 3 bases and J by 7 bases; unmatched bases: 3. This CDR3 has 13 amino acids. The germline V gene has CDR1 SQVTM and CDR2 ANQGSEA.

This clonotype was detected only a few times. The J gene is TRBJ2-4, the V gene TRBV12-3 or TRBV12-4, with TRBD2 matching 8 bases. The ends lost 6 bases at V and 6 bases at J; junction bases unmatched: 7. The CDR3 has 14 residues. The CDR3 sequence: CASRGGREGNIQYF. The CDR3 coding sequence is TGTGCCAGCAGAGGCGGACGGGAGGGAAACATTCAGTACTTC.

This clonotype was seen only a few times. DNA for the CDR3: TGTGCCAGCGCCCGACTAGCGGGAGGGCCGGTCAATGAGCAGTTCTTC. It codes for CASARLAGGPVNEQFF. This chain links TRBV6-1 with TRBJ2-1; 14 bases are a match to TRBD2. CDR3 length equals 16 residues. Germline V gives CDR1 MNHNS, CDR2 SASEGT. V lost 8 bases and J lost 6; bases outside the gene matches: 9.

The CDR3 protein is CASSRDRGPSEQYF. CDR3 in DNA: TGTGCCAGCTCCCGGGACAGGGGGCCCAGCGAGCAGTACTTC. The genes are TRBV18 and TRBJ2-7, with 12 bases matching TRBD1. J gave up 6 bases and V 6 bases, and 6 bases lay outside the gene matches. The CDR3 loop spans 14 amino acids. Looked up from germline, CDR1 is KGHSH and CDR2 is LQKENI.

The rearrangement uses TRBV2 and TRBJ1-3, with 8 positions matching TRBD1. This CDR3 comprises 14 residues. CDR1 and CDR2 from the germline V gene are SNHLY and FYNNEI. V shed 6 bases and J 4 bases; nucleotides not matched to a gene: 5. CDR3 residues: CASRSRQGGNTIYF. The CDR3 DNA reads as TGTGCCAGCAGAAGCAGACAGGGGGGAAACACCATATATTTT.

This clonotype was seen many times. The genes are TRBV9 and TRBJ2-1, with 7 nucleotides matching TRBD2. J was trimmed by 3 bases and V by 0 bases; bases with no gene match: 6. Germline V gene data show CDR1 as SGDLS and CDR2 as YYNGEE. This CDR3 contains 16 residues. CDR3 sequence: CASSVAVGGDYNEQFF. The CDR3 DNA is TGTGCCAGCAGCGTAGCGGTGGGAGGGGACTACAATGAGCAGTTCTTC.

The chain links TRBV7-9 to TRBJ2-7; 9 nucleotides align to TRBD2. The V and J ends lost 1 base and 1 base, in that order; junction bases with no gene match: 2. Germline CDR1 and CDR2: SEHNR and FQNEAQ (reference sequence). There are 15 residues in the CDR3. The CDR3 DNA is TGTGCCAGCAGCTTAGTGGGACTAGCTTCCTACGAGCAGTACTTC. It is translated as CASSLVGLASYEQYF.

This clonotype has just a few counts. This chain uses TRBV29-1 with TRBJ2-5; D might be TRBD1 (5 bases). The CDR3 runs to 12 residues. The V end lost 4 bases, the J end lost 5 bases, and 11 bases lay between the germline ends. Germline V gives CDR1 SQVTM, CDR2 ANQGSEA. The CDR3 nucleotides read TGCAGCGTTGGGGGCAGTAAGGAGACCCAGTACTTC. Translated, it gives CSVGGSKETQYF.

This clonotype was counted at least ten times. In nucleotides, the CDR3 is TGTGCCAGCAGCCTTACAGGGGACGAGCAGTACTTC. Translated: CASSLTGDEQYF. The rearrangement uses TRBV3-1 and TRBJ2-7; 7 bases fit TRBD1. V was clipped by 4 bases and J by 5 bases; unmatched bases: 2. Germline V lookup: CDR1 LGHDT, CDR2 YNNKEL (reference sequence). This CDR3 has 12 amino acids.

The J gene is TRBJ2-3, the V gene TRBV30; D unclear. This CDR3 is 15 amino acids long. The V gene lost 3 bases and the J gene lost 6 bases, with 19 bases spanning the gap. Germline-derived CDR1 and CDR2 are GTSNPN and SVGIG (reference sequence). DNA of the CDR3: TGTGCCTGGAGCCTGCCGGGTTATCCTGGTGATACGCAGTATTTT. Encoded protein: CAWSLPGYPGDTQYF.

This clonotype was found many times. V is TRBV3-1 and J is TRBJ2-7; 10 bases agree with TRBD1. The J segment lost 4 bases and the V segment lost 6 bases, leaving 6 bases of the junction unmatched. Per the germline V gene, CDR1 is LGHDT and CDR2 is YNNKEL (reference sequence). CDR3 length equals 14 residues. DNA of the CDR3: TGTGCCAGCAGTCCCGGGACAGGGGCGTACGAGCAGTACTTC. It encodes CASSPGTGAYEQYF.

In this sample, this clonotype turned up a few times. The chain has TRBV7-9 and TRBJ2-3, with 10 positions matching TRBD1. The germline CDR1 and CDR2 sequences are SEHNR and FQNEAQ (reference sequence). The CDR3 consists of 15 residues. V trimming: 6 bases; J trimming: 4 bases; junction bases outside the gene matches: 7. CDR3 protein: CASSRTGGRADTQYF. The CDR3, as DNA: TGTGCCAGCAGTCGGACAGGGGGGAGAGCAGATACGCAGTATTTT.

J is TRBJ1-4 and V is TRBV9; D remains ambiguous. The length of the CDR3 is 18 residues. Germline V CDR1 and CDR2: SGDLS, YYNGEE. The V end lost 4 bases, the J end lost 8 bases, and 27 bases lay between the germline ends. Here the CDR3 reads CASSPQNEGMSSFEKLFF. The CDR3 DNA is TGTGCCAGCAGCCCCCAAAATGAGGGAATGTCGTCGTTCGAAAAACTGTTTTTT.

This clonotype appeared a few times. The chain employs TRBV7-9 and TRBJ1-1; no definite D call. With 8 bases removed from V and 1 base from J, the gap between germline ends came to 8 bases. The CDR3 is made up of 12 amino acids. The germline V gene has CDR1 SEHNR and CDR2 FQNEAQ (reference sequence). CDR3 region: CASVLGNTEAFF. CDR3 DNA: TGTGCCAGCGTATTGGGGAACACTGAAGCTTTCTTT.

The chain joins TRBV14 to TRBJ2-7; tentatively, D is TRBD1 or TRBD2 (5 bases each). With 1 base removed from V and 5 bases from J, the gap between germline ends came to 6 bases. Germline V gene lookup returns CDR1 SGHDN and CDR2 FVKESK. This CDR3 has 12 amino acids. CDR3 in DNA: TGTGCCAGCAGCCAAGGAGGGGACGAGCAGTACTTC. Translated, it gives CASSQGGDEQYF.

This clonotype has only a few counts. This chain connects TRBV20-1 to TRBJ2-5, with TRBD2 identical over 7 bases. CDR3 length equals 18 residues. CDR1 and CDR2 from the germline V gene are DFQATT and SNEGSKA (reference sequence). Unmatched junction bases numbered 14, after V lost 1 base and J lost 0 bases. CDR3 loop: CSARVDALGGRHQETQYF. DNA of the CDR3: TGCAGTGCTAGAGTGGATGCCCTGGGCGGGAGACACCAAGAGACCCAGTACTTC.

The sample holds a few counts of this clonotype. The chain carries TRBV28 and TRBJ1-2; the D is unclear. From germline, CDR1 is MDHEN and CDR2 SYDVKM. The CDR3 consists of 14 residues. Deletions cut 7 bases from V and 4 bases from J, with 16 bases between. The CDR3 region is CASTLSYSPYGYTF. The CDR3 nucleotides read TGTGCCAGCACCCTGAGCTATAGTCCCTATGGCTACACCTTC.

This clonotype was seen a few times. The chain combines TRBV2 with TRBJ2-7; D is uncertain. Between the trimmed V and J ends, which lost 3 bases and 2 bases, there was a span of 11 bases. The CDR3 spans 14 residues. CDR1 is SNHLY and CDR2 is FYNNEI in the germline V gene. CDR3 sequence: CASSETGVPYEQYF. DNA for the CDR3: TGTGCCAGCAGTGAGACGGGCGTCCCCTACGAGCAGTACTTC.

This clonotype was seen repeatedly, ten times or more. The chain joins TRBV7-2 to TRBJ2-5; D perhaps matches TRBD2 (5 bases). V was shortened by 0 bases and J by 4 bases, with 9 bases between the two germline ends. Per germline, CDR1 SGHTA and CDR2 FQGNSA. The CDR3 is made up of 14 amino acids. The CDR3 DNA is TGTGCCAGCAGCTTAGCGGGAGTTGGAGAGACCCAGTACTTC. It translates to CASSLAGVGETQYF.